One sample yielded the 25 T cell receptor beta chains listed below, sequenced in a study of cytomegalovirus exposure and HLA in healthy donors. The primer mix had 60 Vbeta and 13 Jbeta primers. Here immunoSEQ multiplex PCR was the method, and the copy in TCRdb shows in-frame clones only, minus some. The data contain about 98,000 clones, 70% to 80% of them singletons. Sequencing was done on a sample of PBMCs. These receptors originate from a male donor in good health and CMV-seropositive.

This clone has only a few counts. The chain employs TRBV7-3 and TRBJ2-1; the D gene is possibly TRBD2 (5 bases). The V gene lost 4 bases and the J gene lost 9 bases, with 19 bases spanning the gap. CDR1 SGHTA and CDR2 FQGTGA come from the germline V gene. CDR3 length: 15 amino acids. The CDR3 spells CASSSDYHKAREQFF. In nucleotides, the CDR3 is TGTGCCAGCAGCTCTGACTACCATAAGGCCCGTGAGCAGTTCTTC.

The V call is TRBV7-9, the J call TRBJ2-3, with 13 bases lining up with TRBD2. CDR1 and CDR2 from the germline V gene are SEHNR and FQNEAQ (reference sequence). Trimming took 5 bases from V and 4 from J; bases not matched to a gene: 6. The length of the CDR3 is 16 residues. The CDR3 DNA is TGTGCCAGCAGCGCAACTAGCGGGAGGGCCCCAGATACGCAGTATTTT. It codes for CASSATSGRAPDTQYF.

The V and J genes are TRBV9 and TRBJ1-2; 9 nucleotides line up with TRBD1. The germline CDR1 and CDR2 sequences are SGDLS and YYNGEE. The CDR3 is 15 amino acids. Trimming took 2 bases from V and 2 from J; bases not matched to a gene: 4. The CDR3 region is CASSVRDRENYGYTF. The DNA of the CDR3 is TGTGCCAGCAGCGTCCGGGACAGGGAGAACTATGGCTACACCTTC.

The V and J genes are TRBV7-9 and TRBJ2-5, with 7 bases lining up with TRBD1. Trimming cost V 4 bases and J 1 base; bases outside gene matches: 6. CDR3 length equals 15 residues. Germline V gene lookup returns CDR1 SEHNR and CDR2 FQNEAQ (reference sequence). The CDR3 is CASSSRDSSQETQYF. Written as DNA, the CDR3 is TGTGCCAGCAGCTCTAGGGACAGTAGCCAAGAGACCCAGTACTTC.

This clone has only a few counts. Other nucleotide sequences from this sample produce the same CDR3. The chain combines TRBV29-1 with TRBJ2-7; D is undetermined. The germline V and J ends were trimmed by 4 bases and 0 bases, with 7 bases remaining between them. Germline V gives CDR1 SQVTM, CDR2 ANQGSEA. The CDR3 runs 12 residues. The CDR3 is CSVATGSYEQYF. The CDR3 nucleotides are TGCAGCGTTGCGACGGGCTCCTACGAGCAGTACTTC.

Comments on this clone: Mismatch with germline at one junction end may stem from a read error. CDR3 nucleotides: TGTTCCAGCAGCTTAGCTCTAGCGGGGAGCACAGATACGCAGTATTTT. Translated: CSSSLALAGSTDTQYF. J is TRBJ2-3 and V is TRBV7-9; TRBD2 matches at 9 bases. Germline CDR1 SEHNR, CDR2 FQNEAQ (reference sequence). CDR3 length: 16 residues. The whole variable domain, filled in from reference TRBV7-9 and TRBJ2-3, reads DTGVSQNPRHKITKRGQNVTFRCDPISEHNRLYWYRQTLGQGPEFLTYFQNEAQLEKSRLLSDRFSAERPKGSFSTLEIQRTEQGDSAMYLCSSSLALAGSTDTQYFGPGTRLTVL.

The V gene is TRBV25-1, the J gene TRBJ2-5; 7 bases agree with TRBD2. J lost 2 bases, V lost 1 base, and 4 bases had no gene match. The CDR3 spans 15 residues. Germline CDR1 MGHDK, CDR2 SYGVNS. CDR3 sequence reads: CASSEWEGWQETQYF. In DNA form, the CDR3 reads TGTGCCAGCAGTGAATGGGAGGGTTGGCAAGAGACCCAGTACTTC. Based on the CDR3 plus reference TRBV25-1 and TRBJ2-5, the full variable domain is EADIYQTPRYLVIGTGKKITLECSQTMGHDKMYWYQQDPGMELHLIHYSYGVNSTEKGDLSSESTVSRIRTEHFPLTLESARPSHTSQYLCASSEWEGWQETQYFGPGTRLLVL.

This chain uses TRBV11-3 with TRBJ1-1; TRBD1 agrees at 8 bases. From germline, CDR1 is SGHNT and CDR2 YENEEA. V lost 6 bases and J lost 6; bases outside the gene matches: 3. This CDR3 is 12 amino acids long. The CDR3 protein is CASSLQGAEAFF. The CDR3 DNA reads as TGTGCCAGCAGTTTACAGGGGGCTGAAGCTTTCTTT.

This sequence joins TRBV7-2 and TRBJ1-2, with 8 bases fitting TRBD1. The germline CDR1 and CDR2 sequences are SGHTA and FQGNSA. Trimming at V came to 0 bases and at J to 7 bases, leaving 7 bases not matched to a gene. The CDR3 has 15 amino acids. The CDR3 nucleotides read TGTGCCAGCAGCTTAGCCCCTACAGGGGGTATTGGCTACACCTTC. It codes for CASSLAPTGGIGYTF.

The J gene is TRBJ2-7, the V gene TRBV30, with D maybe TRBD2 (6 bases). Trimming shortened V by 2 bases and J by 4 bases, and 21 bases separated the two germline ends. This CDR3 comprises 16 residues. In germline, CDR1 is GTSNPN, CDR2 SVGIG (reference sequence). The CDR3 region is CAWSSPRRVLRYEQYF. CDR3 bases: TGTGCCTGGAGTTCCCCCAGGAGGGTATTAAGGTACGAGCAGTACTTC.

This clone appeared a few times. The chain has TRBV11-3 and TRBJ2-5, with 8 bases matching TRBD1. V was clipped by 5 bases and J by 0 bases; unmatched bases: 5. Germline CDR1 reads SGHNT; CDR2 reads YENEEA. CDR3 length: 15 amino acids. This CDR3 reads CASSLGQGHQETQYF. For the CDR3, the DNA is TGTGCCAGCAGCCTAGGACAGGGCCACCAAGAGACCCAGTACTTC.

The chain combines TRBV7-8 with TRBJ2-7; D is uncertain. Between the trimmed V and J ends, which lost 3 bases and 3 bases, there was a span of 12 bases. This CDR3 has 14 amino acids. Germline CDR1 reads SGHVS; CDR2 reads FQNEAQ. The CDR3 sequence is CASSFAYESYEQYF. The CDR3 DNA is TGTGCCAGCAGCTTTGCATATGAGAGCTACGAGCAGTACTTC. Variable domain in full (rest from reference TRBV7-8 and TRBJ2-7): GAGVSQSPRYKVAKRGQDVALRCDPISGHVSLFWYQQALGQGPEFLTYFQNEAQLDKSGLPSDRFFAERPEGSVSTLKIQRTQQEDSAVYLCASSFAYESYEQYFGPGTRLTVT.

This clone appeared a few times. Additional DNA sequences in this sample encode the identical CDR3. The chain combines TRBV5-1 with TRBJ1-1, with TRBD1 identical over 11 bases. Germline assignment: CDR1 SGHRS and CDR2 YFSETQ. V was pared by 0 bases and J by 5 bases, with 3 bases of the junction left unmatched. This CDR3 has 15 residues. The CDR3 region is CASSLAGTGGTEAFF. The CDR3 DNA follows: TGCGCCAGCAGCTTGGCCGGGACAGGGGGGACTGAAGCTTTCTTT. The whole variable domain, remainder taken from reference TRBV5-1 and TRBJ1-1, is KAGVTQTPRYLIKTRGQQVTLSCSPISGHRSVSWYQQTPGQGLQFLFEYFSETQRNKGNFPGRFSGRQFSNSRSEMNVSTLELGDSALYLCASSLAGTGGTEAFFGQGTRLTVV.

The chain carries TRBV5-1 and TRBJ2-1; D possibly corresponds to TRBD2 (6 bases). In germline, CDR1 is SGHRS, CDR2 YFSETQ. V lost 2 bases, J lost 3 bases, and 12 bases lay in between. CDR3 length: 15 amino acids. The CDR3 spells CASSFTPGGYNEQFF. The CDR3, as DNA: TGCGCCAGCAGCTTTACGCCCGGGGGCTACAATGAGCAGTTCTTC.

Worth noting for this clone: An end of the junction differs from the germline gene, which may be a read error. V is TRBV7-9 and J is TRBJ2-7; TRBD1 agrees at 8 bases. This CDR3 has 15 residues. The V gene's germline CDR1 is SEHNR and CDR2 FQNEAQ (reference sequence). The CDR3 nucleotides read TGTTCCAGCAGCTTTGGACAGGGACGAAATTACGAGCAGTACTTC. Its translation: CSSSFGQGRNYEQYF.

This clone was observed once. The J gene is TRBJ1-5, the V gene TRBV7-2; unclear D gene. The V end lost 1 base, the J end lost 0 bases, and 7 bases lay between the germline ends. The CDR3 extends over 15 amino acids. Germline V CDR1 and CDR2: SGHTA, FQGNSA. The CDR3 loop reads CASSLVPNSNQPQHF. The DNA of the CDR3 is TGTGCCAGCAGCTTAGTTCCCAATAGCAATCAGCCCCAGCATTTT.

The rearrangement links TRBV11-2 to TRBJ1-1; D may be TRBD1 (6 bases). Trimming cost V 4 bases and J 3 bases, with 15 bases left between them. CDR3 length: 15 amino acids. Germline loops: CDR1 SGHAT, CDR2 FQNNGV. The CDR3 DNA follows: TGTGCCAGCAGCTCCGACAGGTCCCGGGACACTGAAGCTTTCTTT. It specifies CASSSDRSRDTEAFF.

Only one count was recorded for this clone. The chain carries TRBV11-3 and TRBJ2-3; 7 nucleotides align to TRBD2. The length of the CDR3 is 14 residues. Germline V gene data show CDR1 as SGHNT and CDR2 as YENEEA. With 6 bases clipped from V and 6 bases from J, the junction kept 9 bases outside the gene matches. The CDR3 sequence: CASSPGGSADTQYF. CDR3 in DNA: TGTGCCAGCAGTCCCGGGGGGAGTGCGGATACGCAGTATTTT. Together with reference TRBV11-3 and TRBJ2-3, the CDR3 gives the full variable domain: EAGVVQSPRYKIIEKKQPVAFWCNPISGHNTLYWYLQNLGQGPELLIRYENEEAVDDSQLPKDRFSAERLKGVDSTLKIQPAELGDSAVYLCASSPGGSADTQYFGPGTRLTVL.

Only a few counts were recorded for this clone. The rearrangement links TRBV5-5 to TRBJ1-6; D is uncertain. The V end lost 0 bases, the J end lost 3 bases, and 7 bases lay between the germline ends. The CDR3 sequence is 15 residues long. Germline CDR1 and CDR2: SGHKS and YYEKEE (reference sequence). CDR3 amino acids: CASSLGPNYNSPLHF. Here the CDR3 DNA reads TGTGCCAGCAGCTTGGGGCCGAACTATAATTCACCCCTCCACTTT.

The chain employs TRBV11-2 and TRBJ2-1; 9 positions match TRBD2. Per germline, CDR1 SGHAT and CDR2 FQNNGV. With V trimmed by 5 bases and J by 9 bases, 14 bases remained unmatched. The CDR3 length is 16 residues. In DNA form, the CDR3 reads TGTGCCAGCAGCATAGCAGCGGGGACTAGCAGAGGTGAGCAGTTCTTC. Protein product: CASSIAAGTSRGEQFF.

The CDR3 bases are TGTGCCAGCACAGGAGGGATAGGAAACATTCAGTACTTC. Amino acid sequence: CASTGGIGNIQYF. The chain is built from TRBV28 and TRBJ2-4; the D gene is possibly TRBD2 (6 bases). Between the trimmed V and J ends, which lost 7 bases and 6 bases, there was a span of 13 bases. The CDR3 is 13 amino acids. Germline CDR1 is MDHEN and CDR2 is SYDVKM. Filled out from reference TRBV28 and TRBJ2-4, the complete variable domain reads DVKVTQSSRYLVKRTGEKVFLECVQDMDHENMFWYRQDPGLGLRLIYFSYDVKMKEKGDIPEGYSVSREKKERFSLILESASTNQTSMYLCASTGGIGNIQYFGAGTRLSVL.

V gene TRBV9 combines with J gene TRBJ1-5; 11 positions match TRBD1. Germline loops: CDR1 SGDLS, CDR2 YYNGEE. This CDR3 is 16 amino acids long. V lost 0 bases to trimming and J lost 6 bases; unmatched junction nucleotides: 5. CDR3 region: CASSVEDRGQGQPQHF. As DNA, the CDR3 is TGTGCCAGCAGCGTAGAGGACAGGGGGCAGGGTCAGCCCCAGCATTTT.

The rearrangement uses TRBV7-9 and TRBJ1-3; D gene ambiguous. CDR1 is SEHNR, CDR2 FQNEAQ, per germline (reference sequence). Trimming stripped 2 bases from V and 0 bases from J, with 5 bases between. The CDR3 spans 14 residues. CDR3 coding DNA: TGTGCCAGCAGCTTATTGAGCTCTGGAAACACCATATATTTT. Protein product: CASSLLSSGNTIYF.

The J gene is TRBJ2-7, the V gene TRBV6-5; TRBD2 aligns across 7 bases. CDR1 is MNHEY, CDR2 SVGAGI, per germline. This CDR3 is 14 amino acids long. V was pared by 1 base and J by 1 base, with 1 base of the junction left unmatched. CDR3 protein: CASSYYSGSYEQYF. DNA of the CDR3: TGTGCCAGCAGTTACTATAGCGGGTCCTACGAGCAGTACTTC.

The V and J genes are TRBV19 and TRBJ1-3; 8 nucleotides match TRBD1. Germline CDR1 reads LNHDA; CDR2 reads SQIVND (reference sequence). J lost 2 bases, V lost 6 bases, and 6 bases had no gene match. The CDR3 is made up of 15 amino acids. CDR3 coding DNA: TGTGCCAGTAGGACGACAGGGGAAACTGGAAACACCATATATTTT. Its protein is CASRTTGETGNTIYF. The variable domain in full, with the rest retrieved from reference TRBV19 and TRBJ1-3, is DGGITQSPKYLFRKEGQNVTLSCEQNLNHDAMYWYRQDPGQGLRLIYYSQIVNDFQKGDIAEGYSVSREKKESFPLTVTSAQKNPTAFYLCASRTTGETGNTIYFGEGSWLTVV.